The following is a TCR beta chain sequence with its context. The repertoire was sequenced with immunoSEQ multiplex PCR; TCRdb's copy has only in-frame clones and lacks some. This sample has around 78,000 clones; less than 85% occur once, and the top ten carry less than 3.5%. The data belong to a study of T cell clones after liver transplantation. Study in general: Liver transplant recipients had immunosuppression withdrawal attempted within 2 years. A pre-transplant mixed lymphocyte reaction with TCRbeta sequencing defined graft-donor-reactive clones followed in post-transplant blood.

The sample in question was CD4+ T cells from blood, obtained at the 22-month timepoint. This clonotype was sampled from a human patient who received a liver transplant. Some T cells may be supplied by the graft donor.

DNA for the CDR3: TGTGCCATCAATATCAACGAACTAGCGGGAGGGTCCGAGCAGTACTTC. It encodes CAININELAGGSEQYF. The gene calls are TRBV10-3 and TRBJ2-7; TRBD2 matches at 13 bases. The J segment lost 6 bases and the V segment lost 7 bases, leaving 12 bases of the junction unmatched. The CDR3 loop spans 16 amino acids. CDR1 is ENHRY, CDR2 SYGVKD, per germline.